The next 30 T cell receptor beta chains were all read from a single sample in a study of cytomegalovirus exposure and HLA in healthy donors. The study ran its PCR with 60 Vbeta and 13 Jbeta primers. Produced via immunoSEQ multiplex PCR; TCRdb's table is partial and in-frame only. Among about 150,000 clones listed, almost 85% were seen once. The sample comprised PBMCs. Receptors originate from a man younger than 40 in good health and CMV-seropositive.

This sequence joins TRBV9 and TRBJ1-1, with D hard to call. The CDR3 covers 11 residues. CDR1 is SGDLS, CDR2 YYNGEE, per germline. V lost 4 bases and J lost 5, with 6 bases in between. The CDR3, as DNA: TGTGCCAGCAGCCCATTTACTGAAGCTTTCTTT. The encoded protein is CASSPFTEAFF.

Comments on this clone: The sample holds other DNA sequences that translate to the same CDR3. The rearrangement joins TRBV7-8 to TRBJ1-1; no firm D call. CDR3 length equals 13 residues. CDR1 is SGHVS, CDR2 FQNEAQ, per germline. V was trimmed by 1 base and J by 1 base, leaving 4 bases between them. The CDR3 DNA sequence: TGTGCCAGCAGCTTAGGGAGGAACACTGAAGCTTTCTTT. As protein: CASSLGRNTEAFF.

The chain has TRBV27 and TRBJ2-1; 15 nucleotides line up with TRBD2. This CDR3 has 20 residues. Germline V lookup: CDR1 MNHEY, CDR2 SMNVEV (reference sequence). V gave up 3 bases and J gave up 0 bases; unmatched junction bases: 9. The CDR3 region is CASSFRTSGRASSSYNEQFF. Written as DNA, the CDR3 is TGTGCCAGCAGTTTCCGGACTAGCGGGAGGGCCTCAAGCTCCTACAATGAGCAGTTCTTC.

The chain carries TRBV10-3 and TRBJ1-3; D is ambiguous. The CDR3 length is 15 residues. The ends were cut back, 3 bases at V and 0 bases at J, with 9 bases in the middle. Germline V gene lookup returns CDR1 ENHRY and CDR2 SYGVKD. CDR3 nucleotides: TGTGCCATCAGTGATGTCAGCGCCTCTGGAAACACCATATATTTT. Amino acids: CAISDVSASGNTIYF.

The gene calls are TRBV2 and TRBJ2-2, with 7 bases identical to TRBD1. The CDR3 contains 17 residues. CDR1 SNHLY and CDR2 FYNNEI come from the germline V gene. With V trimmed by 5 bases and J by 4 bases, 13 bases remained unmatched. CDR3 sequence: CASSPTSQGLSTGELFF. As DNA, the CDR3 is TGTGCCAGCAGTCCTACCTCACAGGGGCTGAGCACCGGGGAGCTGTTTTTT. Looking up the rest from reference TRBV2 and TRBJ2-2 gives the full variable domain: EPEVTQTPSHQVTQMGQEVILRCVPISNHLYFYWYRQILGQKVEFLVSFYNNEISEKSEIFDDQFSVERPDGSNFTLKIRSTKLEDSAMYFCASSPTSQGLSTGELFFGEGSRLTVL.

The genes are TRBV21-1 and TRBJ1-2. TRBV21-1 is described as a pseudogene. There are 15 residues in the CDR3. As DNA, the CDR3 is TGTGCCAGCAGCAAAGCGCCGGGGGGACTATATGGCTACACCTTC. It codes for CASSKAPGGLYGYTF.

This chain connects TRBV7-8 to TRBJ1-2; D is uncertain. The CDR3 length is 11 residues. Trimming removed 5 bases at V and 8 bases at J, with 9 bases between. The germline CDR1 and CDR2 sequences are SGHVS and FQNEAQ. CDR3 sequence (DNA): TGTGCCAGCAGCCGAGGCCAAGGCTACACCTTC. This sequence encodes CASSRGQGYTF.

This sequence joins TRBV2 and TRBJ1-2, with D possibly matching TRBD1 (6 bases). This CDR3 comprises 14 residues. Germline CDR1 and CDR2: SNHLY and FYNNEI. Trimming pared 2 bases from V and 6 bases from J, leaving 13 bases between. The CDR3 loop reads CASSELSGVDGYTF. CDR3 DNA sequence: TGTGCCAGCAGTGAACTGTCAGGGGTAGATGGCTACACCTTC.

The chain carries TRBV19 and TRBJ2-2; D unresolved. Germline V lookup: CDR1 LNHDA, CDR2 SQIVND (reference sequence). The CDR3 length is 14 residues. With 5 bases removed from V and 7 bases from J, the gap between germline ends came to 14 bases. The CDR3 DNA reads as TGTGCCAGTAGTCCTCGGGTTAACGGCGGGGAGCTGTTTTTT. It is translated as CASSPRVNGGELFF.

V gene TRBV5-1 combines with J gene TRBJ2-3, with D perhaps TRBD1 (6 bases). CDR3 length: 16 amino acids. Germline values: CDR1 SGHRS, CDR2 YFSETQ. The V gene lost 0 bases and the J gene lost 0 bases, with 11 bases spanning the gap. The CDR3 is CASSLEGQHSTDTQYF. The CDR3 coding sequence is TGCGCCAGCAGCTTGGAGGGACAACATAGCACAGATACGCAGTATTTT.

For this clone: Its ends do not fully match the called genes, so a read error is possible. The chain uses TRBV4-2 and TRBJ2-6; perhaps TRBD2 as D (6 bases). The CDR3 is 16 amino acids. Germline V gives CDR1 LGHNA, CDR2 YNFKEQ. CDR3 residues: CASSQDAGSGANGLTF. As DNA, the CDR3 is TGTGCCAGCAGCCAAGATGCGGGGTCTGGGGCCAACGGCCTGACTTTC.

For the CDR3, the DNA is TGTGCCAGCAGCCCAAGACTAGCGGCGAACACCGGGGAGCTGTTTTTT. Protein: CASSPRLAANTGELFF. V is TRBV7-9 and J is TRBJ2-2, with 9 bases identical to TRBD2. The V and J ends lost 5 bases and 0 bases, in that order; junction bases with no gene match: 4. The germline V gene encodes CDR1 SEHNR and CDR2 FQNEAQ (reference sequence). This CDR3 spans 16 amino acids. Supplemented by reference TRBV7-9 and TRBJ2-2, the full variable domain reads DTGVSQNPRHKITKRGQNVTFRCDPISEHNRLYWYRQTLGQGPEFLTYFQNEAQLEKSRLLSDRFSAERPKGSFSTLEIQRTEQGDSAMYLCASSPRLAANTGELFFGEGSRLTVL.

As DNA, the CDR3 is TGTGCCAGCAGCCCCCAAACAGGGAATGAGCAGTTCTTC. It encodes CASSPQTGNEQFF. The chain combines TRBV7-9 with TRBJ2-1; D is perhaps TRBD1 (6 bases). Germline CDR1 is SEHNR and CDR2 is FQNEAQ (reference sequence). The CDR3 spans 13 residues. Between the trimmed V and J ends, which lost 5 bases and 7 bases, there was a span of 12 bases.

This clone was recorded only once. The chain links TRBV4-3 to TRBJ1-1, with 8 bases lining up with TRBD1. This CDR3 has 15 amino acids. V dropped 4 bases and J dropped 4; count of bases not matched to a gene: 8. The germline V gene has CDR1 LGHNA and CDR2 YSLEER. CDR3 protein: CASSPSLTGGTEAFF. CDR3 nucleotides: TGCGCCAGCAGCCCTTCCCTTACAGGGGGCACTGAAGCTTTCTTT.

The chain has TRBV28 and TRBJ2-1; TRBD1 matches at 10 bases. Germline assignment: CDR1 MDHEN and CDR2 SYDVKM. Unmatched junction bases numbered 9, after V lost 3 bases and J lost 7 bases. The CDR3 has 16 amino acids. The CDR3 loop reads CASSFPRDRGVNEQFF. The CDR3 DNA reads as TGTGCCAGCAGTTTCCCACGGGACAGGGGTGTGAATGAGCAGTTCTTC.

The rearrangement uses TRBV4-1 and TRBJ1-3, with 8 bases aligning to TRBD1. In germline, CDR1 is MGHRA, CDR2 YSYEKL. The CDR3 consists of 16 residues. With 1 base clipped from V and 7 bases from J, the junction kept 9 bases outside the gene matches. In DNA, the CDR3 is TGCGCCAGCAGCCAAGTGGGGACAGGCAGGACGAACACCATATATTTT. Its translation is CASSQVGTGRTNTIYF.

This clone has only a few counts. This chain joins TRBV28 and TRBJ1-6, with a tentative D call TRBD1 (5 bases). In germline, CDR1 is MDHEN, CDR2 SYDVKM. V lost 5 bases and J 5 bases, leaving 19 bases between the germline ends. CDR3 length equals 17 residues. The chain's CDR3 is CASSAIPRQHNNSPLHF. DNA for the CDR3: TGTGCCAGCAGTGCGATTCCCAGACAGCACAATAATTCACCCCTCCACTTT. The variable domain in full, completed from reference TRBV28 and TRBJ1-6, reads DVKVTQSSRYLVKRTGEKVFLECVQDMDHENMFWYRQDPGLGLRLIYFSYDVKMKEKGDIPEGYSVSREKKERFSLILESASTNQTSMYLCASSAIPRQHNNSPLHFGNGTRLTVT.

V gene TRBV5-6 combines with J gene TRBJ1-2; D is ambiguous. Trimming pared 0 bases from V and 4 bases from J, leaving 7 bases between. This CDR3 is built from 13 residues. Germline assignment: CDR1 SGHDT and CDR2 YYEEEE. The chain's CDR3 is CASSLVVSYGYTF. The CDR3 DNA is TGTGCCAGCAGCTTGGTTGTGAGCTATGGCTACACCTTC.

The chain employs TRBV5-8 and TRBJ2-7; D possibly corresponds to TRBD2 (6 bases). Germline assignment: CDR1 SGHTS and CDR2 YDEGEE. There are 13 residues in the CDR3. V dropped 4 bases and J dropped 7 bases, with 15 bases sitting between them. The CDR3 reads CASSPEDYIEQYF. The DNA for the CDR3 is TGTGCCAGCAGCCCTGAGGACTACATAGAGCAGTACTTC.

V usage is TRBV7-2 and J usage is TRBJ2-1; weak D call: TRBD1 (7 bases). V was shortened by 1 base and J by 4 bases, with 11 bases between the two germline ends. The germline CDR1 and CDR2 sequences are SGHTA and FQGNSA. CDR3 length: 15 amino acids. The CDR3 reads CASSLGRGQYNEQFF. The CDR3 nucleotides read TGTGCCAGCAGCTTAGGGCGGGGACAGTACAATGAGCAGTTCTTC.

V and J are TRBV20-1 and TRBJ1-1; no reliable D call. With 3 bases removed from V and 2 bases from J, the gap between germline ends came to 4 bases. CDR3 length equals 11 residues. Per the germline V gene, CDR1 is DFQATT and CDR2 is SNEGSKA (reference sequence). This chain's CDR3 is CSASPNTEAFF. The CDR3 DNA reads TGCAGTGCTAGCCCAAACACTGAAGCTTTCTTT.

A single count supports this clone. The chain uses TRBV7-7 and TRBJ2-3, with TRBD1 identical over 8 bases. Trimming took 5 bases from V and 4 from J; bases not matched to a gene: 5. The CDR3 has 14 residues. Germline V gene data show CDR1 as SSHAT and CDR2 as FNYEAQ (reference sequence). The CDR3 DNA reads as TGTGCCAGCAGCATCGGACAGGGACCAGATACGCAGTATTTT. Amino acids: CASSIGQGPDTQYF.

The CDR3: CASSLILRTGFRSGELFF. CDR3 nucleotides: TGTGCCAGCAGCTTAATTTTGAGGACAGGGTTTAGGTCCGGGGAGCTGTTTTTT. The rearrangement links TRBV7-6 to TRBJ2-2; 8 positions agree with TRBD1. The V gene end was trimmed by 2 bases and the J gene end by 6 bases; junction bases not matched to a gene: 14. Germline CDR1 and CDR2: SGHVS and FNYEAQ. This CDR3 spans 18 amino acids. Based on the CDR3 plus reference TRBV7-6 and TRBJ2-2, the full variable domain is GAGVSQSPRYKVTKRGQDVALRCDPISGHVSLYWYRQALGQGPEFLTYFNYEAQQDKSGLPNDRFSAERPEGSISTLTIQRTEQRDSAMYRCASSLILRTGFRSGELFFGEGSRLTVL.

J is TRBJ2-5 and V is TRBV6-5; weak D call: TRBD2 (5 bases). The CDR3 extends over 14 amino acids. V was clipped by 2 bases and J by 0 bases, with 7 bases between them. Germline loops: CDR1 MNHEY, CDR2 SVGAGI. The CDR3 coding sequence is TGTGCCAGCAGTTACCGCGGGTACCAAGAGACCCAGTACTTC. It translates to CASSYRGYQETQYF.

The J gene is TRBJ2-5, the V gene TRBV19; the match to TRBD2 covers 7 bases. The junction had 9 bases not matched to a gene; V was cut back by 3 bases and J by 5 bases. The CDR3 has 15 amino acids. Germline V lookup: CDR1 LNHDA, CDR2 SQIVND (reference sequence). CDR3 sequence: CASSIGGRWYETQYF. CDR3 nucleotide sequence: TGTGCCAGTAGTATCGGCGGGAGATGGTATGAGACCCAGTACTTC. The complete variable domain, with remaining parts taken from reference TRBV19 and TRBJ2-5, reads DGGITQSPKYLFRKEGQNVTLSCEQNLNHDAMYWYRQDPGQGLRLIYYSQIVNDFQKGDIAEGYSVSREKKESFPLTVTSAQKNPTAFYLCASSIGGRWYETQYFGPGTRLLVL.

This chain joins TRBV7-2 and TRBJ2-7, with TRBD1 as a possible D gene (5 bases). The germline V gene encodes CDR1 SGHTA and CDR2 FQGNSA. V gave up 6 bases and J gave up 2 bases, with 17 bases separating them. CDR3 length equals 15 residues. The CDR3 is CASSEQVYVAYEQYF. CDR3 coding DNA: TGTGCCAGCAGTGAACAGGTTTATGTTGCCTACGAGCAGTACTTC.

The rearrangement links TRBV6-4 to TRBJ2-2; D possibly corresponds to TRBD1 (6 bases). Germline CDR1 is MRHNA and CDR2 is SNTAGT. The CDR3 has 14 residues. V was pared by 6 bases and J by 8 bases, with 16 bases between. CDR3 coding DNA: TGTGCCAGCAGAAAGGACAGCGTCCCTGGGGAGCTGTTTTTT. Its protein is CASRKDSVPGELFF.

CDR3 residues: CASSNQTYNEQFF. The CDR3 nucleotides are TGTGCCAGCAGCAATCAGACATACAATGAGCAGTTCTTC. This sequence joins TRBV21-1 and TRBJ2-1; the table calls TRBD1, which could not be checked here. TRBV21-1 is a recognized pseudogene. The CDR3 consists of 13 residues.

The rearrangement uses TRBV2 and TRBJ2-3, with unresolved D. The CDR3 is made up of 11 amino acids. Germline assignment: CDR1 SNHLY and CDR2 FYNNEI. The germline V and J ends were trimmed by 3 bases and 11 bases, with 9 bases remaining between them. This chain's CDR3 is CASSDSFKQYF. The DNA for the CDR3 is TGTGCCAGCAGTGACTCCTTTAAGCAGTATTTT.

V and J are TRBV27 and TRBJ2-5, with D possibly being TRBD1 (6 bases). The germline CDR1 and CDR2 sequences are MNHEY and SMNVEV (reference sequence). With 0 bases removed from V and 11 bases from J, the gap between germline ends came to 19 bases. The CDR3 runs 15 residues. The CDR3 region has the DNA TGTGCCAGCAGTTTATCCGGGACACGATCGTGGGAGCAGTACTTC. This encodes CASSLSGTRSWEQYF.